The 13 T cell receptor beta chains presented below share a single source sample, sequenced in a study of T cells after yellow fever vaccination. TCRdb re-derived calls from the 5' RACE reads in MiXCR, one entry per CDR3 protein. The sample shows under 150,000 distinct CDR3 sequences, 7.7% of them seen only once. This specimen consisted of CD4+ T cells sorted from PBMCs, obtained 5 days after the yellow fever booster vaccination. These receptor sequences come from a man younger than 40 who received the YFV17D yellow fever vaccine.

Remarks on this clonotype: A much larger clone lies one base from this, so it may be a read error. This CDR3 fails to terminate in the conserved phenylalanine or tryptophan, so it likely reflects a read error. CDR3 nucleotide sequence: TGTGCCAGCAGCTTTAGTTTATCGGGCACCGGGGAGCTGTTTTCT. Its translation is CASSFSLSGTGELFS. V and J are TRBV7-2 and TRBJ2-2; D not resolved. The CDR3 is made up of 15 amino acids. Germline V gene sequence: CDR1 SGHTA, CDR2 FQGNSA. V was cut by 3 bases and J by 4 bases, with 12 bases left in between.

This clonotype was picked up many times. The rearrangement links TRBV5-1 to TRBJ2-2; 7 positions agree with TRBD2. V trimming: 3 bases; J trimming: 1 base; junction bases outside the gene matches: 3. This CDR3 is built from 15 residues. The germline V gene encodes CDR1 SGHRS and CDR2 YFSETQ. The CDR3 protein is CASSSSSGNTGELFF. The CDR3 DNA reads as TGCGCCAGCAGCTCCTCTAGCGGGAACACCGGGGAGCTGTTTTTT.

This clonotype was observed a few times. This rearrangement joins TRBV19 to TRBJ1-2; 9 bases map to TRBD1. The germline CDR1 and CDR2 sequences are LNHDA and SQIVND (reference sequence). CDR3 size: 15 residues. V trimming: 1 base; J trimming: 2 bases; junction bases outside the gene matches: 2. CDR3 nucleotides: TGTGCCAGTAGTATAGCCGGGACAGGGAACTATGGCTACACCTTC. It specifies CASSIAGTGNYGYTF.

Ten or more counts support this clonotype. The rearrangement links TRBV7-9 to TRBJ2-1, with TRBD1 identical over 10 bases. The CDR3 consists of 15 residues. J lost 7 bases, V lost 5 bases, and 8 bases had no gene match. Germline CDR1 is SEHNR and CDR2 is FQNEAQ (reference sequence). CDR3 amino acids: CASSPPTGGINEQFF. The CDR3 DNA reads as TGTGCCAGCAGCCCGCCGACAGGGGGCATAAATGAGCAGTTCTTC.

This clonotype was found many times. V gene TRBV7-9 combines with J gene TRBJ2-1; TRBD2 agrees at 8 bases. From germline, CDR1 is SEHNR and CDR2 FQNEAQ (reference sequence). After removal of 7 bases from V and 7 bases from J, the junction contained 12 bases not matched to a gene. The CDR3 consists of 15 residues. CDR3 DNA sequence: TGTGCCAGCACCCTTACGGGAGGGCCGTTAAATGAGCAGTTCTTC. This codes for CASTLTGGPLNEQFF.

This clonotype was recorded many times. The chain combines TRBV15 with TRBJ2-5, with D possibly TRBD2 on 6 matching bases. The V and J ends lost 1 base and 1 base respectively, with 10 bases between them. The V gene's germline CDR1 is LNHNV and CDR2 YYDKDF (reference sequence). This CDR3 spans 15 amino acids. CDR3 loop: CATSRAPTSQETQYF. CDR3 nucleotide sequence: TGTGCCACCAGCAGAGCCCCGACTAGCCAAGAGACCCAGTACTTC.

This chain uses TRBV7-9 with TRBJ2-7, with 11 positions matching TRBD1. The CDR3 contains 15 residues. Germline-derived CDR1 and CDR2 are SEHNR and FQNEAQ (reference sequence). The junction had 7 bases not matched to a gene; V was cut back by 4 bases and J by 5 bases. The CDR3 loop is CASSSGQGARHEQYF. CDR3 DNA sequence: TGTGCCAGCAGCTCCGGACAGGGGGCACGGCACGAGCAGTACTTC.

This clonotype was seen repeatedly, ten times or more. This sequence joins TRBV20-1 and TRBJ2-3; 9 bases align to TRBD1. The germline V gene encodes CDR1 DFQATT and CDR2 SNEGSKA (reference sequence). The CDR3 runs to 14 residues. V shed 5 bases, J shed 4 bases, and the junction held 7 bases outside the gene matches. In nucleotides, the CDR3 is TGCAGTGCTGCCGGGACAGGGAACCCAGATACGCAGTATTTT. Protein: CSAAGTGNPDTQYF.

This clonotype has a count of ten or more. The chain links TRBV20-1 to TRBJ2-1; 8 positions match TRBD2. V dropped 2 bases and J dropped 8; count of bases not matched to a gene: 5. CDR3 length equals 13 residues. CDR1 is DFQATT and CDR2 is SNEGSKA in the germline V gene (reference sequence). In nucleotides, the CDR3 is TGCAGTGCTAGACTGCGGACTAGCTATGAGCAGTTCTTC. Translated: CSARLRTSYEQFF.

This clonotype was counted at least ten times. This chain uses TRBV7-2 with TRBJ2-7; no clear D gene. V lost 5 bases and J 5 bases, leaving 13 bases between the germline ends. The CDR3 length is 13 residues. Germline CDR1 is SGHTA and CDR2 is FQGNSA. As DNA, the CDR3 is TGTGCCAGCAGCAACCCGAGTTACGACGAGCAGTACTTC. Translating gives CASSNPSYDEQYF.

This clonotype was counted ten times or more. The chain recombines TRBV12-3 or TRBV12-4 with TRBJ2-5; TRBD2 might be the D (6 bases). Between the trimmed V and J ends, which lost 3 bases and 1 base, there was a span of 9 bases. This CDR3 spans 14 amino acids. The CDR3 DNA reads as TGTGCCAGCAGTTTCCCGGGAGCCCAAGAGACCCAGTACTTC. Its protein product is CASSFPGAQETQYF.

This clonotype was seen ten or more times. This chain joins TRBV20-1 and TRBJ2-3; 7 nucleotides agree with TRBD1. CDR3 size: 14 residues. From germline, CDR1 is DFQATT and CDR2 SNEGSKA (reference sequence). J gave up 0 bases and V 6 bases, and 6 bases lay outside the gene matches. CDR3 sequence (DNA): TGCAGTGCCTCCGACAGGGTTAGCACAGATACGCAGTATTTT. It yields the protein CSASDRVSTDTQYF.

Notes on this clonotype: This may come from a read error, since a much larger clone is one base off. This chain links TRBV5-6 with TRBJ1-4; 9 nucleotides align to TRBD1. Per the germline V gene, CDR1 is SGHDT and CDR2 is YYEEEE. The CDR3 consists of 15 residues. The CDR3 sequence is CSSSLARQGDEKLFF. The CDR3, as DNA: TGTTCCAGCAGCTTGGCCCGACAGGGGGATGAAAAACTGTTTTTT.